The 25 T cell receptor beta chains below were found in one sample sequenced in a study of cytomegalovirus exposure and HLA in healthy donors. Primers included in the PCR were 60 Vbeta and 13 Jbeta primers. Assay used: immunoSEQ multiplex PCR; TCRdb lists only in-frame clones, some missing. The sample comprises approximately 100,000 clones, over 70% of which are singletons, and roughly 4% rests with the top ten. Input material: PBMCs. These receptors all come from a man in his fifties in good health and CMV-seropositive.

The genes are TRBV5-1 and TRBJ2-7, with TRBD1 matching over 8 bases. Germline CDR1 SGHRS, CDR2 YFSETQ. J gave up 2 bases and V 1 base, and 14 bases lay outside the gene matches. The CDR3 is made up of 18 amino acids. The CDR3 is CASSLSASRDRSPYEQYF. Written as DNA, the CDR3 is TGCGCCAGCAGCTTGTCCGCCTCTCGGGACAGGTCACCCTACGAGCAGTACTTC.

This clone is a singleton in its sample. The gene calls are TRBV19 and TRBJ2-7; TRBD1 matches at 7 bases. The CDR3 loop spans 15 amino acids. The V gene end was trimmed by 0 bases and the J gene end by 2 bases; junction bases not matched to a gene: 4. The germline V gene encodes CDR1 LNHDA and CDR2 SQIVND (reference sequence). The CDR3 bases are TGTGCCAGTAGTATAGACCGACAGGGCGCCTACGAGCAGTACTTC. It translates to CASSIDRQGAYEQYF.

The V gene is TRBV28, the J gene TRBJ2-1; 13 nucleotides agree with TRBD2. The CDR3 is 18 amino acids. V gave up 7 bases and J gave up 6 bases; unmatched junction bases: 15. Looked up from germline, CDR1 is MDHEN and CDR2 is SYDVKM. CDR3 coding DNA: TGTGCCAGCAAAATAGGCTGGACTAGCGGGAGAGAACTCAATGAGCAGTTCTTC. Protein sequence: CASKIGWTSGRELNEQFF.

This chain uses TRBV7-8 with TRBJ2-6; tentatively, D is TRBD1 (6 bases). CDR3 length equals 15 residues. The germline V gene has CDR1 SGHVS and CDR2 FQNEAQ. Trimming took off 8 bases at V and 7 bases at J, with 18 bases between the two ends. The CDR3 bases are TGTGCCAGCGCCACCCAAAGGACAGCCGCCAACGTCCTGACTTTC. It yields the protein CASATQRTAANVLTF.

This clone was detected only a few times. V gene TRBV7-2 combines with J gene TRBJ2-5; TRBD2 aligns across 13 bases. CDR1 and CDR2 from the germline V gene are SGHTA and FQGNSA. The V segment lost 3 bases and the J segment 2 bases; nucleotides outside the gene matches: 6. CDR3 size: 17 residues. CDR3 in DNA: TGTGCCAGCAGCTTCGGGACTAGCGGGACGTTTCAAGAGACCCAGTACTTC. Translated: CASSFGTSGTFQETQYF.

The chain links TRBV27 to TRBJ2-1; 14 bases are a match to TRBD2. The CDR3 has 20 residues. V was clipped by 5 bases and J by 0 bases; unmatched bases: 12. The germline V gene has CDR1 MNHEY and CDR2 SMNVEV (reference sequence). CDR3 coding DNA: TGTGCCAGCAGTCAGGGACTAGCGGGAGTTGCGGGGGGCTCCTACAATGAGCAGTTCTTC. Amino acid sequence: CASSQGLAGVAGGSYNEQFF.

The chain combines TRBV5-4 with TRBJ1-1, with TRBD1 identical over 7 bases. V was clipped by 1 base and J by 8 bases; unmatched bases: 8. This CDR3 has 14 amino acids. Germline V gives CDR1 SGHNT, CDR2 YYREEE (reference sequence). CDR3 protein: CASSLNSGTAEAFF. The CDR3 DNA follows: TGTGCCAGCAGCTTGAACTCCGGGACAGCCGAAGCTTTCTTT.

The rearrangement joins TRBV7-8 to TRBJ2-3, with D tentatively TRBD2 (5 bases). CDR1 and CDR2 from the germline V gene are SGHVS and FQNEAQ. CDR3 length equals 18 residues. Trimming took 1 base from V and 2 from J, leaving 19 bases between them. The CDR3 here is CASSLVSTTPEATDTQYF. CDR3 DNA sequence: TGTGCCAGCAGCTTAGTATCGACTACCCCAGAGGCCACAGATACGCAGTATTTT.

The chain joins TRBV6-1 to TRBJ1-5, with TRBD1 matching over 7 bases. V was pared by 6 bases and J by 3 bases, with 2 bases of the junction left unmatched. This CDR3 contains 13 residues. Germline assignment: CDR1 MNHNS and CDR2 SASEGT. Here the CDR3 reads CASSGTDNQPQHF. In nucleotides, the CDR3 is TGTGCCAGCAGCGGGACAGACAATCAGCCCCAGCATTTT.

The genes are TRBV2 and TRBJ2-1; D uncertain. Germline V lookup: CDR1 SNHLY, CDR2 FYNNEI. V dropped 4 bases and J dropped 4 bases, with 14 bases sitting between them. This CDR3 has 15 residues. CDR3 region: CASSGQARSYNEQFF. The CDR3, as DNA: TGTGCCAGCAGTGGTCAAGCGAGAAGTTACAATGAGCAGTTCTTC.

This clone was detected only a few times. The chain carries TRBV19 and TRBJ2-7; maybe TRBD2 (6 bases). Germline CDR1 and CDR2: LNHDA and SQIVND (reference sequence). V dropped 4 bases and J dropped 0 bases, with 13 bases sitting between them. The CDR3 consists of 15 residues. The CDR3 coding sequence is TGTGCCAGTAGTAGTAGGGTGACTAGCTCCTACGAGCAGTACTTC. Translated, it gives CASSSRVTSSYEQYF.

This clone showed up just once. V is TRBV9 and J is TRBJ1-1; TRBD1 is a possible D gene (6 bases). V was trimmed by 3 bases and J by 3 bases, leaving 15 bases between them. Germline V gives CDR1 SGDLS, CDR2 YYNGEE. This CDR3 is built from 15 residues. The CDR3, as DNA: TGTGCCAGCAGCGCTCAGGGGTTTGGGGACACTGAAGCTTTCTTT. The encoded protein is CASSAQGFGDTEAFF.

The rearrangement uses TRBV6-5 and TRBJ2-2, with TRBD2 matching 10 bases. Germline trimming cut 6 bases from V and 5 bases from J; bases unmatched to any gene: 3. This CDR3 contains 14 residues. Germline CDR1 and CDR2: MNHEY and SVGAGI. CDR3 sequence (DNA): TGTGCCAGCAGCAGGACTAGCGGAACCGGGGAGCTGTTTTTT. It encodes CASSRTSGTGELFF.

The genes are TRBV7-9 and TRBJ2-1; tentatively, D is TRBD2 (5 bases). The V end was cut by 1 base, the J end by 6 bases, with 16 bases between. The CDR3 sequence is 16 residues long. Germline loops: CDR1 SEHNR, CDR2 FQNEAQ (reference sequence). CDR3 sequence reads: CASSLVFSGPGNEQFF. DNA of the CDR3: TGTGCCAGCAGCTTAGTATTCAGCGGACCAGGCAATGAGCAGTTCTTC.

A single count supports this clone. The V gene is TRBV29-1, the J gene TRBJ2-5; 11 bases are a match to TRBD1. CDR3 length equals 13 residues. The ends lost 7 bases at V and 5 bases at J; junction bases unmatched: 6. The germline CDR1 and CDR2 sequences are SQVTM and ANQGSEA. The CDR3 is CSGTGGRRETQYF. For the CDR3, the DNA is TGCAGCGGGACAGGGGGCCGGAGGGAGACCCAGTACTTC.

The rearrangement uses TRBV27 and TRBJ1-1; no clear D. The germline V gene encodes CDR1 MNHEY and CDR2 SMNVEV (reference sequence). This CDR3 is built from 13 residues. The V end lost 4 bases, the J end lost 4 bases, and 10 bases lay between the germline ends. Here the CDR3 reads CASSYGECTEAFF. The CDR3 DNA reads TGTGCCAGCAGTTATGGGGAGTGCACTGAAGCTTTCTTT.

Concerning this clone: A much larger clone sits a single nucleotide away, making a read error possible. This sample includes further DNA sequences coding for the same CDR3. The chain links TRBV6-1 to TRBJ2-3, with D tentatively TRBD2 (6 bases). Between the trimmed V and J ends, which lost 0 bases and 4 bases, there was a span of 11 bases. Germline CDR1 is MNHNS and CDR2 is SASEGT. The CDR3 consists of 15 residues. The CDR3 DNA reads TGTGCCAGCAGTGAAGCTAGCGGAAGCCCAGATACGCAGTATTTT. As protein: CASSEASGSPDTQYF.

The chain links TRBV30 to TRBJ1-6; TRBD1 aligns across 7 bases. V was clipped by 3 bases and J by 3 bases; unmatched bases: 5. Per germline, CDR1 GTSNPN and CDR2 SVGIG (reference sequence). The CDR3 is 15 residues long. As DNA, the CDR3 is TGTGCCTGGAGACCCCGGGACAGCTATAATTCACCCCTCCACTTT. Its translation is CAWRPRDSYNSPLHF.

V gene TRBV5-6 combines with J gene TRBJ1-2; D ambiguous. This CDR3 region has 12 residues. CDR1 and CDR2 from the germline V gene are SGHDT and YYEEEE. Trimming left V 1 base short and J 8 bases short, with 9 bases between. The CDR3 nucleotides are TGTGCCAGCAGCTTGCAGTTACGAGGCTACACCTTC. Protein sequence: CASSLQLRGYTF.

The V call is TRBV11-2, the J call TRBJ2-7, with TRBD1 as a possible D gene (5 bases). Germline-derived CDR1 and CDR2 are SGHAT and FQNNGV. V was pared by 1 base and J by 4 bases, with 8 bases between. This CDR3 region has 13 residues. CDR3 sequence (DNA): TGTGCCAGCAGCTTAGTGCCAGGGTACGAGCAGTACTTC. It specifies CASSLVPGYEQYF.

This chain connects TRBV6-1 to TRBJ1-2; the D gene is possibly TRBD1 (5 bases). The CDR3 totals 13 residues. In germline, CDR1 is MNHNS, CDR2 SASEGT. Trimming stripped 6 bases from V and 8 bases from J, with 16 bases between. CDR3 in amino acids: CASRRDLSIGYTF. Here the CDR3 DNA reads TGTGCCAGCAGACGGGACTTGTCCATCGGCTACACCTTC.

V usage is TRBV5-1 and J usage is TRBJ2-7, with 10 positions matching TRBD2. The V segment lost 6 bases and the J segment 6 bases; nucleotides outside the gene matches: 15. The CDR3 sequence is 16 residues long. CDR1 is SGHRS, CDR2 YFSETQ, per germline. CDR3 sequence reads: CASTGDSGRPSGEQYF. The CDR3 bases are TGCGCCAGCACCGGGGATAGCGGGAGGCCATCGGGCGAGCAGTACTTC.

V gene TRBV7-9 combines with J gene TRBJ1-2, with no clear D. The CDR3 has 13 residues. V lost 1 base and J lost 7, with 10 bases in between. The germline V gene has CDR1 SEHNR and CDR2 FQNEAQ (reference sequence). The CDR3 DNA sequence: TGTGCCAGCAGCTTAGAGACGGGAAGTGGCTACACCTTC. Translating gives CASSLETGSGYTF. Based on the CDR3 plus reference TRBV7-9 and TRBJ1-2, the full variable domain is DTGVSQNPRHKITKRGQNVTFRCDPISEHNRLYWYRQTLGQGPEFLTYFQNEAQLEKSRLLSDRFSAERPKGSFSTLEIQRTEQGDSAMYLCASSLETGSGYTFGSGTRLTVV.

This clone was seen a handful of times. V usage is TRBV27 and J usage is TRBJ2-2, with 12 bases matching TRBD1. The V gene end was trimmed by 5 bases and the J gene end by 4 bases; junction bases not matched to a gene: 2. The CDR3 loop spans 15 amino acids. The germline gives CDR1 MNHEY, CDR2 SMNVEV (reference sequence). CDR3 protein: CASSAGQGATGELFF. In DNA, the CDR3 is TGTGCCAGCAGTGCGGGACAGGGGGCCACCGGGGAGCTGTTTTTT.

V gene TRBV28 combines with J gene TRBJ2-2, with D perhaps TRBD2 (5 bases). V was pared by 1 base and J by 6 bases, with 15 bases between. Germline V gene sequence: CDR1 MDHEN, CDR2 SYDVKM. The CDR3 covers 16 residues. CDR3: CASSLSRLTPPGELFF. CDR3 in DNA: TGTGCCAGCAGTTTATCGCGACTAACGCCTCCCGGGGAGCTGTTTTTT.